This T cell receptor (beta chain) was identified during a study of CD4 T cells in relation to SARS-CoV-2 and coronaviruses. Whole-study context: TCR beta CDR3s were sequenced after roughly nine-day antigen culture of PBMCs.

Unexposed donor CD4+ T cells date from about 2010-2018, before the COVID-19 pandemic. After around nine days of culture, CD4+ T cells were isolated. In this sample, this clone turned up a few times. Antigen unknown. CDR3 length: 12 residues. The V end was cut by 4 bases, the J end by 5 bases, with 8 bases between. The germline CDR1 and CDR2 sequences are LNHDA and SQIVND (reference sequence). Libraries were prepared by immunoSEQ multiplex PCR; TCRdb keeps only in-frame clonotypes and omits some of them. The table records roughly 20,000 clones, approximately 68% of them present only once. Sequencing was done on a sample of CD4+ T cells from PBMCs, cultured in vitro. The V and J genes are TRBV19 and TRBJ1-1; no firm D call. This sequence originates from a human donor in good health. This CDR3 reads CASSTWGTEAFF. The CDR3 coding sequence is TGTGCCAGTAGTACCTGGGGTACTGAAGCTTTCTTT.